These 8 T cell receptor beta chains originate from one sample sequenced in a study of OX40 agonist ivuxolimab in advanced cancers. The repertoire was sequenced with immunoSEQ multiplex PCR; TCRdb's copy has only in-frame clones and lacks some. Of under 80,000 clones in the sample, approximately 86% were seen once. The material was CD4+ or CD8+ T cells sorted from blood, obtained in a trial of the OX40 agonist ivuxolimab. The receptors shown here come from an adult with an advanced solid tumor such as melanoma, head and neck, liver or kidney cancer.

The chain has TRBV5-1 and TRBJ2-7; 8 positions agree with TRBD2. V was pared by 4 bases and J by 3 bases, with 21 bases of the junction left unmatched. Per the germline V gene, CDR1 is SGHRS and CDR2 is YFSETQ. The CDR3 is 19 residues long. The CDR3 DNA follows: TGCGCCAGCAGCCACCCCGGGGGAGCGGGAGAGTATTCGAGCTACGAGCAGTACTTC. It specifies CASSHPGGAGEYSSYEQYF.

V gene TRBV6-6 combines with J gene TRBJ2-7; possible D gene TRBD1, 5 bases. The CDR3 totals 15 residues. Per the germline V gene, CDR1 is MNHNY and CDR2 is SVGAGI (reference sequence). Trimming pared 2 bases from V and 1 base from J, leaving 12 bases between. DNA for the CDR3: TGTGCCAGCAGTTACACCTCTACAGGTTCCTACGAGCAGTACTTC. It encodes CASSYTSTGSYEQYF.

This clone was seen a handful of times. V gene TRBV25-1 combines with J gene TRBJ2-7, with a tentative D call TRBD1 (5 bases). CDR3 length: 11 amino acids. Trimming cost V 6 bases and J 5 bases, with 8 bases left between them. The V gene's germline CDR1 is MGHDK and CDR2 SYGVNS. CDR3 sequence (DNA): TGTGCCAGCAGGACAGCTGACGAGCAGTACTTC. Protein sequence: CASRTADEQYF.

The gene calls are TRBV30 and TRBJ2-3; 10 nucleotides match TRBD2. The ends lost 4 bases at V and 3 bases at J; junction bases unmatched: 4. This CDR3 contains 14 residues. CDR1 is GTSNPN, CDR2 SVGIG, per germline (reference sequence). The CDR3 loop is CAWTSGRRTDTQYF. The CDR3 DNA reads TGTGCCTGGACTAGCGGGAGAAGGACAGATACGCAGTATTTT.

V is TRBV9 and J is TRBJ2-5; 7 bases align to TRBD2. The CDR3 is 14 amino acids. V shed 2 bases, J shed 5 bases, and the junction held 6 bases outside the gene matches. Per the germline V gene, CDR1 is SGDLS and CDR2 is YYNGEE. The CDR3 region has the DNA TGTGCCAGCAGCGTGGGGGGGATCGGGGAGACCCAGTACTTC. Its protein is CASSVGGIGETQYF.

The J gene is TRBJ1-2, the V gene TRBV4-2; D uncertain. This CDR3 contains 14 residues. The germline V gene has CDR1 LGHNA and CDR2 YNFKEQ. Trimming took 0 bases from V and 5 from J, leaving 10 bases between them. The CDR3: CASSQDSRDYGYTF. The CDR3 DNA follows: TGTGCCAGCAGCCAAGACTCCCGGGATTATGGCTACACCTTC.

This chain links TRBV5-1 with TRBJ1-2, with 7 bases fitting TRBD1. V lost 2 bases and J lost 4; bases outside the gene matches: 8. CDR3 length: 15 amino acids. Germline assignment: CDR1 SGHRS and CDR2 YFSETQ. The CDR3 DNA sequence: TGCGCCAGCAGCTTCGACAGGGTTGAGATCTATGGCTACACCTTC. Translating gives CASSFDRVEIYGYTF.

The V and J genes are TRBV6-4 and TRBJ2-1; 7 bases agree with TRBD1. J was trimmed by 4 bases and V by 7 bases; bases with no gene match: 10. CDR1 is MRHNA, CDR2 SNTAGT, per germline. This CDR3 has 15 residues. DNA for the CDR3: TGTGCCAGCAATGAAGGGGGCCCCCGATACAATGAGCAGTTCTTC. Translating it yields CASNEGGPRYNEQFF.